This is a list of T cell receptor beta chains from one sample in a study of multiple sclerosis patients with progressive multifocal leukoencephalopathy. Only in-frame clones appear in the TCRdb table, and some are missing; sequencing was by immunoSEQ multiplex PCR. This sample has more than 30,000 clones; over 80% occur once, and the top ten carry around 5.7%. This specimen consisted of PBMCs, obtained from a patient treated with natalizumab. These receptors were taken from a woman aged 40 to 49 with progressive multifocal leukoencephalopathy. Both conserved end residues are part of each CDR3. D genes are given only for firm matches. The size entry is marked missing in some rows and otherwise reads once, few, many or a size class.

clone size | J gene | D gene | V gene | CDR3 protein | CDR3 DNA
NA | TRBJ2-1 | NA | TRBV2 | CASSVWADNEQFF | TGTGCCAGCAGTGTTTGGGCGGACAATGAGCAGTTCTTC
few | TRBJ1-2 | TRBD1 | TRBV6-4 | CASSKDRESYGYTF | TGTGCCAGCAGTAAGGACAGGGAGAGCTATGGCTACACCTTC
NA | TRBJ2-3 | NA | TRBV28 | CASSFSGGRSYTQYF | TGTGCCAGCAGTTTCTCGGGCGGGCGTTCGTATACGCAGTATTTT
NA | TRBJ2-7 | TRBD2 | TRBV7-2 | CASSLLAGGLREQYF | TGTGCCAGCAGCTTACTAGCGGGGGGCCTGAGGGAGCAGTACTTC
NA | TRBJ2-7 | NA | TRBV4-3 | CASSQGRTGRDEQYF | TGCGCCAGCAGCCAGGGAAGGACAGGGAGGGACGAGCAGTACTTC
NA | TRBJ1-6 | NA | TRBV21-1 | CASSNGDIRSPLHF | TGTGCCAGCAGCAATGGGGACATTAGGTCACCCCTCCACTTT
NA | TRBJ1-3 | NA | TRBV19 | CASGGLGNTIYF | TGTGCCAGCGGGGGACTTGGAAACACCATATATTTT
NA | TRBJ1-2 | TRBD1 | TRBV28 | CASSFTGGYGYTF | TGTGCCAGCAGTTTTACAGGGGGCTATGGCTACACCTTC
few | TRBJ2-7 | TRBD2 | TRBV27 | CASSRGGEYEQYF | TGTGCCAGCAGCCGGGGGGGGGAGTACGAGCAGTACTTC
NA | TRBJ2-2 | NA | TRBV7-2 | CASSFNWNTGELFF | TGTGCCAGCAGCTTCAACTGGAACACCGGGGAGCTGTTTTTT
NA | TRBJ2-1 | NA | TRBV2 | CASSGRASAHNEQFF | TGTGCCAGCAGTGGTCGGGCTAGCGCACACAATGAGCAGTTCTTC
few | TRBJ1-1 | NA | TRBV29-1 | CSGSDTEAFF | TGCAGCGGATCAGACACTGAAGCTTTCTTT
NA | TRBJ2-7 | NA | TRBV4-3 | CASSQDDGHYEQYF | TGCGCCAGCAGCCAAGATGATGGACACTACGAGCAGTACTTC
NA | TRBJ2-7 | TRBD2 | TRBV7-2 | CASSPQGLAGGLEQYF | TGTGCCAGCAGCCCCCAGGGACTAGCGGGGGGGCTCGAGCAGTACTTC
NA | TRBJ1-1 | TRBD1 | TRBV4-3 | CASSRRGQGMNTEAFF | TGCGCCAGCAGCCGCCGAGGACAGGGGATGAACACTGAAGCTTTCTTT
NA | TRBJ1-3 | NA | TRBV28 | CASRAQFSGNTIYF | TGTGCCAGCAGGGCCCAATTCTCTGGAAACACCATATATTTT
once | TRBJ1-3 | NA | TRBV13 | CASSSPSVQGGNTIYF | TGTGCCAGCAGCTCGCCGTCGGTCCAGGGGGGAAACACCATATATTTT
NA | TRBJ1-6 | NA | TRBV25-1 | CASSEASSPLHF | TGTGCCAGCAGTGAAGCGTCTTCACCCCTCCACTTT
NA | TRBJ2-7 | NA | TRBV5-1 | CASSLDRADEQYF | TGCGCCAGCAGCTTGGATAGGGCAGACGAGCAGTACTTC
few | TRBJ1-2 | TRBD1 | TRBV2 | CASRSGTGNYGYTF | TGTGCCAGCAGGAGCGGGACAGGGAACTATGGCTACACCTTC
NA | TRBJ2-3 | NA | TRBV4-3 | CASSQEYGTVDTQYF | TGCGCCAGCAGCCAAGAGTACGGGACGGTAGATACGCAGTATTTT
NA | TRBJ2-7 | TRBD2 | TRBV7-2 | CASSWTSDYEQYF | TGTGCCAGCAGCTGGACTAGCGACTACGAGCAGTACTTC
NA | TRBJ2-1 | NA | TRBV7-2 | CASSLLYRVSYNEQFF | TGTGCCAGCAGCCTATTATACAGGGTTTCCTACAATGAGCAGTTCTTC
once | TRBJ1-4 | NA | TRBV5-6 | CASSLGPEKLFF | TGTGCCAGCAGCTTGGGGCCCGAAAAACTGTTTTTT